Presented here are 20 T cell receptor beta chains from one specimen sequenced in a study of blood T cell repertoires in COVID-19. The protocol was immunoSEQ multiplex PCR, while the TCRdb copy is restricted to in-frame clones and leaves out a portion. The repertoire holds about 92,000 clones, with roughly 80% as singletons. Sequencing input: peripheral blood. Source of these receptors: an elderly woman with active or convalescent COVID-19.

V usage is TRBV5-1 and J usage is TRBJ1-1; 9 positions agree with TRBD1. Trimming cost V 0 bases and J 4 bases; bases outside gene matches: 10. Germline V CDR1 and CDR2: SGHRS, YFSETQ. CDR3 length: 17 amino acids. This CDR3 reads CASSLAGTGFVGTEAFF. Here the CDR3 DNA reads TGCGCCAGCAGCTTGGCCGGGACAGGGTTTGTGGGCACTGAAGCTTTCTTT.

At least ten counts were recorded for this clone. J is TRBJ1-5 and V is TRBV19, with D possibly matching TRBD1 (5 bases). The V end was cut by 10 bases, the J end by 3 bases, with 19 bases between. The CDR3 runs 15 residues. The germline V gene has CDR1 LNHDA and CDR2 SQIVND (reference sequence). CDR3 in amino acids: CATKRGGHTNQPQHF. The DNA for the CDR3 is TGTGCCACCAAACGGGGGGGTCATACCAATCAGCCCCAGCATTTT.

The chain recombines TRBV19 with TRBJ1-1, with TRBD1 as a possible D gene (6 bases). The CDR3 extends over 15 amino acids. From germline, CDR1 is LNHDA and CDR2 SQIVND (reference sequence). The V end was cut by 6 bases, the J end by 5 bases, with 19 bases between. The CDR3 DNA sequence: TGTGCCAGTAGCCCCACTGGGACACCGAAGACTGAAGCTTTCTTT. Protein: CASSPTGTPKTEAFF.

The rearrangement joins TRBV7-9 to TRBJ1-1, with a possible D match to TRBD1 (5 bases). The germline V gene has CDR1 SEHNR and CDR2 FQNEAQ (reference sequence). V lost 7 bases and J lost 1, with 10 bases in between. This CDR3 has 13 residues. Here the CDR3 DNA reads TGTGCCAGCATGGCGGGACGGAACACTGAAGCTTTCTTT. This gives the protein CASMAGRNTEAFF. Drawing the rest from reference TRBV7-9 and TRBJ1-1, the complete variable domain is DTGVSQNPRHKITKRGQNVTFRCDPISEHNRLYWYRQTLGQGPEFLTYFQNEAQLEKSRLLSDRFSAERPKGSFSTLEIQRTEQGDSAMYLCASMAGRNTEAFFGQGTRLTVV.

V gene TRBV6-6 combines with J gene TRBJ1-4; 8 bases are a match to TRBD1. Germline V gives CDR1 MNHNY, CDR2 SVGAGI (reference sequence). After removal of 10 bases from V and 8 bases from J, the junction contained 9 bases not matched to a gene. This CDR3 has 13 amino acids. The CDR3 nucleotides read TGTGCCACATCCCCCAGGGGGCAGGAAAAACTGTTTTTT. This codes for CATSPRGQEKLFF.

The chain recombines TRBV6-1 with TRBJ2-1, with 8 bases that match TRBD2. The CDR3 covers 17 residues. Trimming took 1 base from V and 0 from J; bases not matched to a gene: 5. The germline CDR1 and CDR2 sequences are MNHNS and SASEGT. The CDR3 DNA reads TGTGCCAGCAGTGAAGGGATCGGGGGGGTCTCCTACAATGAGCAGTTCTTC. It is translated as CASSEGIGGVSYNEQFF.

The gene calls are TRBV9 and TRBJ2-1, with TRBD2 matching over 10 bases. The CDR3 covers 16 residues. V dropped 0 bases and J dropped 3; count of bases not matched to a gene: 3. The germline gives CDR1 SGDLS, CDR2 YYNGEE. The CDR3 loop is CASSVAASGSYNEQFF. CDR3 nucleotides: TGTGCCAGCAGCGTAGCCGCTAGCGGGAGCTACAATGAGCAGTTCTTC.

This clone appeared many times. The V call is TRBV29-1, the J call TRBJ2-7; 10 nucleotides agree with TRBD2. The germline V gene encodes CDR1 SQVTM and CDR2 ANQGSEA. The CDR3 totals 14 residues. The V segment lost 7 bases and the J segment 5 bases; nucleotides outside the gene matches: 11. The CDR3 protein is CSARGLAGADEQYF. The CDR3 DNA is TGCAGCGCTCGCGGGCTAGCGGGAGCAGACGAGCAGTACTTC.

The V and J genes are TRBV9 and TRBJ2-5, with TRBD2 matching 8 bases. Trimming removed 0 bases from V and 5 bases from J; junction bases left unmatched: 12. This CDR3 region has 17 residues. The germline V gene encodes CDR1 SGDLS and CDR2 YYNGEE. As DNA, the CDR3 is TGTGCCAGCAGCGTAGGGGCCAGCGGGGGCGCCGAGGAGACCCAGTACTTC. This sequence encodes CASSVGASGGAEETQYF.

This clone was counted between two and nine times. The rearrangement links TRBV9 to TRBJ2-3; D might be TRBD2 (6 bases). V was cut by 7 bases and J by 3 bases, with 18 bases left in between. Germline-derived CDR1 and CDR2 are SGDLS and YYNGEE. This CDR3 contains 15 residues. CDR3 region: CASRPPGTLTDTQYF. The DNA for the CDR3 is TGTGCCAGCCGACCTCCCGGGACTTTGACAGATACGCAGTATTTT.

The gene calls are TRBV29-1 and TRBJ2-3; possible D gene TRBD1, 6 bases. V lost 6 bases to trimming and J lost 2 bases, with 12 bases between them. The CDR3 spans 13 residues. CDR1 is SQVTM and CDR2 is ANQGSEA in the germline V gene. CDR3 in DNA: TGCAGCGTGAAATGGACAGCCACAGATACGCAGTATTTT. Protein sequence: CSVKWTATDTQYF.

The chain carries TRBV2 and TRBJ1-5; 7 positions agree with TRBD1. The CDR3 consists of 15 residues. Germline trimming cut 6 bases from V and 4 bases from J; bases unmatched to any gene: 9. Germline V gene lookup returns CDR1 SNHLY and CDR2 FYNNEI. CDR3 sequence (DNA): TGTGCCAGCAGGACCTCCGGGACAGAGAATCAGCCCCAGCATTTT. Protein sequence: CASRTSGTENQPQHF.

This clone occurred a few times. The rearrangement links TRBV5-1 to TRBJ2-7; D may be TRBD2 (5 bases). This CDR3 is 12 amino acids long. Trimming removed 2 bases from V and 6 bases from J, with 9 bases in between. The V gene's germline CDR1 is SGHRS and CDR2 YFSETQ. The CDR3 DNA follows: TGCGCCAGCAGCTTTTCTAGCTCCGAGCAGTACTTC. Translated, it gives CASSFSSSEQYF.

The J gene is TRBJ2-1, the V gene TRBV20-1; tentatively, D is TRBD1 (5 bases). The V end was cut by 3 bases, the J end by 10 bases, with 7 bases between. Looked up from germline, CDR1 is DFQATT and CDR2 is SNEGSKA (reference sequence). The CDR3 totals 10 residues. The CDR3 nucleotides read TGCAGTGCTAGGCGACAGGAGCAGTTCTTC. Translating gives CSARRQEQFF.

The V and J genes are TRBV27 and TRBJ1-2; 7 bases align to TRBD1. Germline trimming cut 6 bases from V and 4 bases from J; bases unmatched to any gene: 5. Germline lookup yields CDR1 MNHEY and CDR2 SMNVEV (reference sequence). The CDR3 loop spans 13 amino acids. CDR3 DNA: TGTGCCAGCAGGCCCGCAGGGGGCTATGGCTACACCTTC. Translating gives CASRPAGGYGYTF.

The chain recombines TRBV7-9 with TRBJ2-5; 10 bases fit TRBD1. The length of the CDR3 is 16 residues. V was pared by 0 bases and J by 1 base, with 2 bases of the junction left unmatched. From germline, CDR1 is SEHNR and CDR2 FQNEAQ (reference sequence). CDR3 loop: CASSLAGTGVQETQYF. The CDR3 bases are TGTGCCAGCAGCTTAGCGGGGACAGGGGTCCAAGAGACCCAGTACTTC.

V and J are TRBV30 and TRBJ2-6; D gene unclear. Germline CDR1 reads GTSNPN; CDR2 reads SVGIG (reference sequence). The CDR3 has 14 amino acids. The V and J ends lost 4 bases and 0 bases respectively, with 7 bases between them. CDR3 region: CAWTLSSGANVLTF. The CDR3 DNA sequence: TGTGCCTGGACGTTGAGCTCTGGGGCCAACGTCCTGACTTTC.

This chain links TRBV5-1 with TRBJ1-2, with D perhaps matching TRBD1 (5 bases). Deletions cut 0 bases from V and 1 base from J, with 22 bases between. The CDR3 has 19 amino acids. Germline V gene sequence: CDR1 SGHRS, CDR2 YFSETQ. CDR3 sequence reads: CASSLGGDRKGRFNYGYTF. The CDR3 coding sequence is TGCGCCAGCAGCTTGGGCGGCGACAGAAAGGGGCGTTTTAACTATGGCTACACCTTC. The full variable domain, with the rest looked up from reference TRBV5-1 and TRBJ1-2, is KAGVTQTPRYLIKTRGQQVTLSCSPISGHRSVSWYQQTPGQGLQFLFEYFSETQRNKGNFPGRFSGRQFSNSRSEMNVSTLELGDSALYLCASSLGGDRKGRFNYGYTFGSGTRLTVV.

The rearrangement joins TRBV4-3 to TRBJ2-5; 10 bases align to TRBD2. The trim removed 1 base at V and 4 bases at J, leaving 12 bases unmatched. From germline, CDR1 is LGHNA and CDR2 YSLEER. The CDR3 runs to 18 residues. The CDR3 region is CASSQVVPSGGAGETQYF. The DNA of the CDR3 is TGCGCCAGCAGCCAAGTAGTGCCCAGCGGGGGGGCCGGAGAGACCCAGTACTTC.

The gene calls are TRBV19 and TRBJ1-5; no reliable D call. The germline CDR1 and CDR2 sequences are LNHDA and SQIVND (reference sequence). The CDR3 sequence is 12 residues long. Trimming took 5 bases from V and 8 from J, leaving 10 bases between them. The CDR3 reads CASSPPGEPQHF. Written as DNA, the CDR3 is TGTGCCAGTAGTCCACCCGGGGAGCCCCAGCATTTT.